This TCR beta chain came from a study of blood T cell repertoires in COVID-19. Study-level information: T cells, B-cell-depleted T cells, or PBMCs provided the cDNA or gDNA that served as material.

Enrolled during active infection, Seattle patients were then followed longitudinally. V trimming: 3 bases; J trimming: 2 bases; junction bases outside the gene matches: 12. Germline V lookup: CDR1 MGHRA, CDR2 YSYEKL. This CDR3 is 17 amino acids long. Authors' data handling: The authors estimated nucleated cell counts from reference gene primer amplification. The protocol was immunoSEQ multiplex PCR, while the TCRdb copy is restricted to in-frame clones and leaves out a portion. V and J calls and clone size are copied from that table; D and trimming were computed from the DNA. The sample has over 450,000 clones, roughly 89% seen once.

The chain uses TRBV4-1 and TRBJ1-1; TRBD1 agrees at 7 bases. Source material: peripheral blood. The sequence derives from a woman aged 50 to 60 with COVID-19, enrolled during active disease. The CDR3 here is CASSQNPNRGINTEAFF. CDR3 sequence (DNA): TGCGCCAGCAGCCAGAATCCGAACAGGGGTATTAACACTGAAGCTTTCTTT.